Listed here are 17 T cell receptor beta chains from one sample, sequenced in a study of blood T cell repertoires in COVID-19. Using immunoSEQ multiplex PCR, the repertoire was profiled, and TCRdb retains in-frame clones only, with some absent. The top ten hold approximately 31% of the sample, which has 90,000 to 120,000 clones, 75% to 90% seen once. The sequenced sample consisted of peripheral blood. Every receptor here comes from a woman over 75 with acute or convalescent COVID-19.

This clone has a handful of counts. V is TRBV7-9 and J is TRBJ2-3; 9 bases fit TRBD2. J lost 2 bases, V lost 4 bases, and 13 bases had no gene match. The CDR3 has 18 residues. Per germline, CDR1 SEHNR and CDR2 FQNEAQ (reference sequence). CDR3 DNA sequence: TGTGCCAGCAGCTCTCGGGTGGAAGCGGGGGGCCTCACAGATACGCAGTATTTT. Translated: CASSSRVEAGGLTDTQYF. Together with reference TRBV7-9 and TRBJ2-3, the CDR3 gives the full variable domain: DTGVSQNPRHKITKRGQNVTFRCDPISEHNRLYWYRQTLGQGPEFLTYFQNEAQLEKSRLLSDRFSAERPKGSFSTLEIQRTEQGDSAMYLCASSSRVEAGGLTDTQYFGPGTRLTVL.

The V call is TRBV7-2, the J call TRBJ1-2, with a tentative D call TRBD1 (6 bases). The CDR3 contains 15 residues. Germline values: CDR1 SGHTA, CDR2 FQGNSA. The V end lost 5 bases, the J end lost 10 bases, and 23 bases lay between the germline ends. The CDR3 nucleotides are TGTGCCAGCAGCGCCCAACAGGGACGTCCAGAAATCTACACCTTC. It yields the protein CASSAQQGRPEIYTF.

The rearrangement uses TRBV25-1 and TRBJ2-5; D is perhaps TRBD1 (5 bases). The CDR3 sequence is 14 residues long. Germline-derived CDR1 and CDR2 are MGHDK and SYGVNS. With 2 bases removed from V and 1 base from J, the gap between germline ends came to 8 bases. The CDR3 reads CASSERQFQETQYF. CDR3 nucleotides: TGTGCCAGCAGTGAAAGACAGTTCCAAGAGACCCAGTACTTC.

The chain joins TRBV7-8 to TRBJ2-7, with 9 bases aligning to TRBD1. V was pared by 1 base and J by 6 bases, with 13 bases of the junction left unmatched. There are 17 residues in the CDR3. Germline CDR1 SGHVS, CDR2 FQNEAQ. This CDR3 reads CASSLGAAGQGNAEQYF. Written as DNA, the CDR3 is TGTGCCAGCAGCTTAGGTGCCGCTGGACAGGGGAACGCCGAGCAGTACTTC.

A remark on this clone: The same CDR3 arises from other DNA sequences in this sample as well. The genes are TRBV19 and TRBJ1-1; D is unclear. Deletions cut 3 bases from V and 1 base from J, with 6 bases between. This CDR3 contains 13 residues. CDR1 and CDR2 from the germline V gene are LNHDA and SQIVND (reference sequence). The CDR3 DNA reads as TGTGCCAGTAGTATTACTGGGAACACTGAAGCTTTCTTT. Protein: CASSITGNTEAFF.

The chain combines TRBV6-2 or TRBV6-3 with TRBJ1-2; D is ambiguous. CDR1 is MNHEY, CDR2 SVGEGT, per germline. V shed 2 bases and J shed 0 bases, with 4 bases lying between them. CDR3 length: 13 amino acids. The CDR3 DNA reads TGTGCCAGCAGTTACGCAGCTAACTATGGCTACACCTTC. Translated, it gives CASSYAANYGYTF.

The gene calls are TRBV10-3 and TRBJ2-4; TRBD2 aligns across 14 bases. Germline lookup yields CDR1 ENHRY and CDR2 SYGVKD. The junction had 10 bases not matched to a gene; V was cut back by 0 bases and J by 6 bases. The CDR3 runs to 19 residues. The CDR3 nucleotides are TGTGCCATCAGTGAGTCCCTAGGGACTAGCGGGGGATCAGGAAACATTCAGTACTTC. Amino acids: CAISESLGTSGGSGNIQYF.

This chain links TRBV30 with TRBJ2-7; D possibly corresponds to TRBD1 (5 bases). Looked up from germline, CDR1 is GTSNPN and CDR2 is SVGIG (reference sequence). With 4 bases removed from V and 6 bases from J, the gap between germline ends came to 13 bases. There are 12 residues in the CDR3. CDR3 sequence: CAWKGQGREQYF. As DNA, the CDR3 is TGTGCCTGGAAAGGTCAGGGCCGCGAGCAGTACTTC.

V usage is TRBV4-1 and J usage is TRBJ2-7, with D possibly TRBD1 on 6 matching bases. V was cut by 1 base and J by 0 bases, with 10 bases left in between. In germline, CDR1 is MGHRA, CDR2 YSYEKL. There are 15 residues in the CDR3. CDR3 nucleotides: TGCGCCAGCAGCCAAGTACAGGGTATCTCCTACGAGCAGTACTTC. This codes for CASSQVQGISYEQYF.

The table lists this clone with a count of one. The chain is built from TRBV19 and TRBJ2-7; TRBD1 aligns across 7 bases. J was trimmed by 1 base and V by 11 bases; bases with no gene match: 5. CDR3 length: 12 amino acids. In germline, CDR1 is LNHDA, CDR2 SQIVND (reference sequence). CDR3 in DNA: TGTGCCGGACAGGCCCCGTCCTACGAGCAGTACTTC. Translated, it gives CAGQAPSYEQYF. The entire variable domain, with the rest obtained from reference TRBV19 and TRBJ2-7, is as follows: DGGITQSPKYLFRKEGQNVTLSCEQNLNHDAMYWYRQDPGQGLRLIYYSQIVNDFQKGDIAEGYSVSREKKESFPLTVTSAQKNPTAFYLCAGQAPSYEQYFGPGTRLTVT.

The rearrangement links TRBV29-1 to TRBJ2-3; 10 positions match TRBD2. The CDR3 covers 15 residues. Trimming removed 2 bases from V and 2 bases from J; junction bases left unmatched: 4. Per germline, CDR1 SQVTM and CDR2 ANQGSEA. The CDR3 bases are TGCAGCGTTGAAACTAGCGGGGCCGTCACAGATACGCAGTATTTT. The encoded protein is CSVETSGAVTDTQYF.

The genes are TRBV30 and TRBJ1-1, with 9 bases fitting TRBD1. J lost 4 bases, V lost 2 bases, and 5 bases had no gene match. Germline CDR1 GTSNPN, CDR2 SVGIG (reference sequence). The CDR3 sequence is 14 residues long. This CDR3 is CAWSPGTGTTEAFF. DNA of the CDR3: TGTGCCTGGAGTCCCGGGACAGGGACCACTGAAGCTTTCTTT. The entire variable domain, with the rest obtained from reference TRBV30 and TRBJ1-1, is as follows: SQTIHQWPATLVQPVGSPLSLECTVEGTSNPNLYWYRQAAGRGLQLLFYSVGIGQISSEVPQNLSASRPQDRQFILSSKKLLLSDSGFYLCAWSPGTGTTEAFFGQGTRLTVV.

This clone is a singleton in its sample. The chain has TRBV5-1 and TRBJ1-2, with a tentative D call TRBD1 (6 bases). Trimming took off 4 bases at V and 4 bases at J, with 11 bases between the two ends. The V gene's germline CDR1 is SGHRS and CDR2 YFSETQ. This CDR3 is built from 13 residues. The CDR3 is CASSPGGGYGYTF. In nucleotides, the CDR3 is TGCGCCAGCAGCCCGGGAGGGGGCTATGGCTACACCTTC. The full variable domain, completed using reference TRBV5-1 and TRBJ1-2, is KAGVTQTPRYLIKTRGQQVTLSCSPISGHRSVSWYQQTPGQGLQFLFEYFSETQRNKGNFPGRFSGRQFSNSRSEMNVSTLELGDSALYLCASSPGGGYGYTFGSGTRLTVV.

CDR3 sequence: CASSLVGDRSPLHF. CDR3 sequence (DNA): TGTGCCAGCAGCTTGGTAGGGGATCGTTCACCCCTCCACTTT. The V and J genes are TRBV5-4 and TRBJ1-6, with D perhaps matching TRBD1 (5 bases). The CDR3 totals 14 residues. V was shortened by 0 bases and J by 9 bases, with 10 bases between the two germline ends. Germline V gene sequence: CDR1 SGHNT, CDR2 YYREEE (reference sequence).

J is TRBJ2-7 and V is TRBV18; 14 positions agree with TRBD2. The ends lost 3 bases at V and 3 bases at J; junction bases unmatched: 7. Germline V gene sequence: CDR1 KGHSH, CDR2 LQKENI. The length of the CDR3 is 17 residues. The chain's CDR3 is CASSPFGLAGGLYEQYF. DNA for the CDR3: TGTGCCAGCTCACCCTTCGGACTAGCGGGGGGCCTCTACGAGCAGTACTTC.

V usage is TRBV7-8 and J usage is TRBJ1-2; 8 bases map to TRBD1. The V gene's germline CDR1 is SGHVS and CDR2 FQNEAQ. The trim removed 5 bases at V and 6 bases at J, leaving 8 bases unmatched. The CDR3 has 14 residues. The CDR3 bases are TGTGCCAGCAGCATTAGGACAGGGCTCCATGGCTACACCTTC. Translated: CASSIRTGLHGYTF. Together with reference TRBV7-8 and TRBJ1-2, the CDR3 gives the full variable domain: GAGVSQSPRYKVAKRGQDVALRCDPISGHVSLFWYQQALGQGPEFLTYFQNEAQLDKSGLPSDRFFAERPEGSVSTLKIQRTQQEDSAVYLCASSIRTGLHGYTFGSGTRLTVV.

This clone was found a few times. The chain carries TRBV7-2 and TRBJ2-1; 7 bases fit TRBD2. The V segment lost 0 bases and the J segment 3 bases; nucleotides outside the gene matches: 5. The germline gives CDR1 SGHTA, CDR2 FQGNSA. This CDR3 comprises 16 residues. The CDR3, as DNA: TGTGCCAGCAGCTTAGCTTTTGGCGGGAGCTACAATGAGCAGTTCTTC. Protein sequence: CASSLAFGGSYNEQFF.